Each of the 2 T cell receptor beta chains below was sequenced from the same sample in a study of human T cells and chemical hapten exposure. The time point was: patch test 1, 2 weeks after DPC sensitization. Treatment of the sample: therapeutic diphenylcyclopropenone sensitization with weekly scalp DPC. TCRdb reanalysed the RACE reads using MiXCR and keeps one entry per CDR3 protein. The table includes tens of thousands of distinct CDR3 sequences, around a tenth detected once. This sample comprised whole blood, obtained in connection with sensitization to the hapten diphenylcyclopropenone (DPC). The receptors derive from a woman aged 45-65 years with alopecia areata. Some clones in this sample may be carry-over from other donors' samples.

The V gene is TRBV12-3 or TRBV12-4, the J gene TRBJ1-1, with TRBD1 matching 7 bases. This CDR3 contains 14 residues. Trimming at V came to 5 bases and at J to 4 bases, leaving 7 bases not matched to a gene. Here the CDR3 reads CASSGRQGTTEAFF. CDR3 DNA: TGTGCCAGCAGTGGGAGACAGGGAACCACTGAAGCTTTCTTT.

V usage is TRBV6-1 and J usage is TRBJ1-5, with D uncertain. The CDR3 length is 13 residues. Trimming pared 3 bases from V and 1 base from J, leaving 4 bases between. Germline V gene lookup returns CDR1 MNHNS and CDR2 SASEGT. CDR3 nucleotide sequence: TGTGCCAGCAGTGACGAGAGCAATCAGCCCCAGCATTTT. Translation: CASSDESNQPQHF.